This TCR beta chain was recovered during a study of beta chain features in type 1 diabetes. Sequencing targeted expressed TCRB transcripts, as all isolated RNA had been reverse transcribed. The data were produced by immunoSEQ multiplex PCR, yet TCRdb's version contains in-frame clones alone and is incomplete. The profile shows some 280,000 clones, roughly an eighth of them singletons. A few counts support this clone. Its target is unknown. Donors underwent one heparinised blood draw, around 100 mL on average. The CDR3 is 15 amino acids. V dropped 5 bases and J dropped 6; count of bases not matched to a gene: 8. Germline CDR1 reads MDHEN; CDR2 reads SYDVKM. Broader study findings: Sequencing of cDNA might inflate the share of cells that strongly express TCR. TCRB CDR3s from Type 1 diabetes patients were moderately but significantly shorter in all four CD4+ subsets.

The sequencing sample was made of naive CD4+ T cells from blood. The V and J genes are TRBV28 and TRBJ2-5; the match to TRBD2 covers 11 bases. The TCR was taken from a man aged 25-40 years with type 1 diabetes. The CDR3 here is CASSPTSGSRKTQYF. CDR3 DNA: TGTGCCAGCAGTCCAACTAGCGGGAGTCGGAAGACCCAGTACTTC.